This T cell receptor beta chain was identified in a study of sequential checkpoint blockade in melanoma. As for the study in general: First-line arms were nivolumab then ipilimumab, or the reverse, randomized 1:1. Maintenance nivolumab came after either treatment sequence.

Treatment described: randomized to nivolumab then ipilimumab (arm A) or the reverse (arm B). No patient had prior DNA-damaging chemotherapy. Sorted cells were live CD3+CD8+, lacking CD19 and CD56, from PBMCs. The V end lost 5 bases, the J end lost 5 bases, and 13 bases lay between the germline ends. In germline, CDR1 is SGHNT, CDR2 YENEEA. The CDR3 runs to 13 residues. Produced via immunoSEQ multiplex PCR; TCRdb's table is partial and in-frame only. Counted here are about 14,000 clones, roughly 86% occurring once; the ten biggest clones make up around 28%. The receptor comes from a human donor with melanoma. The source was CD8+ T cells sorted from blood (inferred from file names), collected from a patient given nivolumab and ipilimumab in sequence. The V and J genes are TRBV11-3 and TRBJ2-7; D is perhaps TRBD1 (6 bases). The CDR3 sequence: CASSPRTEDEQYF. CDR3 nucleotide sequence: TGTGCCAGCAGCCCCCGGACAGAGGACGAGCAGTACTTC.